This T cell receptor beta chain was sequenced in a study of Ad26.COV2.S vaccination and SARS-CoV-2 variants. The sample's treatment: roughly 18 received Ad26.COV2.S at low or high dose, single or two shots; 5 received placebo; per-sample allocation not given. The samples date from day 63 after the first vaccine or placebo injection. Of note for this clone: Its cognate antigen is unknown.

Libraries were prepared by immunoSEQ multiplex PCR; TCRdb keeps only in-frame clonotypes and omits some of them. The sample includes 290,000 or so clones, about 89% seen only once; the top ten take over 2.5%. CDR3 length: 12 residues. V gave up 3 bases and J gave up 7 bases, with 9 bases separating them. Per the germline V gene, CDR1 is MNHNS and CDR2 is SASEGT. Whole-study findings and limits: After vaccination, substantial breadth of spike-specific CD8+ and CD4+ responses was reported.

This specimen consisted of peripheral blood, obtained in a trial of Ad26.COV2.S vaccine versus placebo. The source of this sequence is a person between 18 and 65 years old who received the Ad26.COV2.S COVID-19 vaccine or a placebo. The chain joins TRBV6-1 to TRBJ1-1; tentative D call: TRBD1 (6 bases). The CDR3 region has the DNA TGTGCCAGCAGTGAGGACAGACGTGAAGCTTTCTTT. Amino acids: CASSEDRREAFF.